Shown below are 2 T cell receptor beta chains from a single sample sequenced in a study of T cells after yellow fever vaccination. MiXCR, run by TCRdb on the 5' RACE reads, gives a single entry per CDR3 protein. The data hold hundreds of thousands of distinct CDR3 sequences, with roughly an eighth observed a single time. Sequences were derived from PBMCs, sampled on the day of the yellow fever booster vaccination. The receptors stem from a young man who received the YFV17D yellow fever vaccine.

This clonotype was observed at least ten times. The chain uses TRBV20-1 and TRBJ2-1; the D is unclear. The CDR3 runs 13 residues. V was shortened by 3 bases and J by 2 bases, with 8 bases between the two germline ends. CDR1 DFQATT and CDR2 SNEGSKA come from the germline V gene (reference sequence). The CDR3 DNA sequence: TGCAGTGCTAGGGCTGCCCCCTACAATGAGCAGTTCTTC. It codes for CSARAAPYNEQFF.

At least ten counts were recorded for this clonotype. The chain has TRBV29-1 and TRBJ1-1; D remains ambiguous. Germline CDR1 reads SQVTM; CDR2 reads ANQGSEA. This CDR3 is built from 14 residues. Between the trimmed V and J ends, which lost 4 bases and 2 bases, there was a span of 14 bases. The CDR3 is CSVGRKDSNTEAFF. The CDR3 DNA follows: TGCAGCGTTGGAAGGAAGGATTCAAACACTGAAGCTTTCTTT.